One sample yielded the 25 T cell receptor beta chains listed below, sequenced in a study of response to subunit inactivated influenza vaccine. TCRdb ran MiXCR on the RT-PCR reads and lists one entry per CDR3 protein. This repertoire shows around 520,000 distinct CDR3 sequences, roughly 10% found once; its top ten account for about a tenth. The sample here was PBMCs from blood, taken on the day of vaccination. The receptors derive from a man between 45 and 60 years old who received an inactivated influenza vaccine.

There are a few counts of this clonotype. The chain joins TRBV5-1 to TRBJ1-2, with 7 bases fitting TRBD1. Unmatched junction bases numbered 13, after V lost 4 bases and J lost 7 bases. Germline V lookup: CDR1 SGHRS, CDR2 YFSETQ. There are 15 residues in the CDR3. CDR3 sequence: CASSADPQGLTGYTF. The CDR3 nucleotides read TGCGCCAGCAGCGCCGACCCACAGGGGTTGACTGGCTACACCTTC.

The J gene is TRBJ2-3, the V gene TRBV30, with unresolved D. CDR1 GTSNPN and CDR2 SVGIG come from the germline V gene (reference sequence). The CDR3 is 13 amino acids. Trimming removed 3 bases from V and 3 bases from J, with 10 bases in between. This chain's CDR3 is CAWRGYGTDTQYF. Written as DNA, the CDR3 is TGTGCCTGGAGAGGGTATGGGACAGATACGCAGTATTTT. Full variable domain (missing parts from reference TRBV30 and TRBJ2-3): SQTIHQWPATLVQPVGSPLSLECTVEGTSNPNLYWYRQAAGRGLQLLFYSVGIGQISSEVPQNLSASRPQDRQFILSSKKLLLSDSGFYLCAWRGYGTDTQYFGPGTRLTVL.

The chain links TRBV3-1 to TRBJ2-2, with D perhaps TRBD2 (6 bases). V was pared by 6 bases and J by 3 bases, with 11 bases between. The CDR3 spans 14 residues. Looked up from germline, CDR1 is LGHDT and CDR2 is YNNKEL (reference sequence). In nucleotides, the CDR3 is TGTGCCAGCAGGAAAGCGGGTTACACCGGGGAGCTGTTTTTT. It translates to CASRKAGYTGELFF.

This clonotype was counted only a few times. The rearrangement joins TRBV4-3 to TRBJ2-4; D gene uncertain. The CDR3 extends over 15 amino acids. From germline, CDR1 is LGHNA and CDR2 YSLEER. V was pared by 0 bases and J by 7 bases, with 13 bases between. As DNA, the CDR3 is TGCGCCAGCAGCCAAGATGCTGCAATATTCAACATTCAGTACTTC. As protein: CASSQDAAIFNIQYF.

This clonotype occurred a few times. The CDR3 nucleotides read TGCAGCGCGCGGGGGGCCCAAGAGACCCAGTACTTC. Protein: CSARGAQETQYF. This chain uses TRBV20-1 with TRBJ2-5; 8 bases match TRBD2. CDR3 length equals 12 residues. From germline, CDR1 is DFQATT and CDR2 SNEGSKA (reference sequence).

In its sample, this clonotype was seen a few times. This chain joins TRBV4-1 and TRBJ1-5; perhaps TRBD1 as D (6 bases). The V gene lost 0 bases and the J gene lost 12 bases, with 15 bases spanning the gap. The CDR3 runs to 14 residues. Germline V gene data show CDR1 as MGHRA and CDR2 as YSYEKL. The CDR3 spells CASSQDLQGKVQHF. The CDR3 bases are TGCGCCAGCAGCCAAGATCTACAGGGAAAAGTCCAGCATTTT.

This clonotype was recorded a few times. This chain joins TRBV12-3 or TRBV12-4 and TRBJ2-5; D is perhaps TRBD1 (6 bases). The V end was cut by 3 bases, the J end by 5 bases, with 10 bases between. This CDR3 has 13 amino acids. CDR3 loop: CASSLRGWETQYF. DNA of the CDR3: TGTGCCAGCAGTTTGAGGGGGTGGGAGACCCAGTACTTC.

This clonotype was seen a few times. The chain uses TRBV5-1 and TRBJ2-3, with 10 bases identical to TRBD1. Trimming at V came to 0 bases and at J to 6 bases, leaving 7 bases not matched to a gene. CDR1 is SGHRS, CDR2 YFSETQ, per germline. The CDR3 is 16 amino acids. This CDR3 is CASSLALTGGGDTQYF. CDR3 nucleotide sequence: TGCGCCAGCAGCTTGGCCCTGACAGGGGGCGGCGATACGCAGTATTTT.

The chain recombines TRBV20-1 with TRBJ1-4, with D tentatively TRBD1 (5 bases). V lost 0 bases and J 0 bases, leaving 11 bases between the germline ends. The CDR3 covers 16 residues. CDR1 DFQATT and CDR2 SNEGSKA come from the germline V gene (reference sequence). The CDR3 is CSAREKGRATNEKLFF. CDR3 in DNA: TGCAGTGCTAGAGAGAAGGGGAGGGCAACTAATGAAAAACTGTTTTTT.

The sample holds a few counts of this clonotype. The CDR3 reads CSARDLGSSTLQYF. The CDR3 DNA reads TGCAGTGCTAGAGATCTGGGCAGCTCCACGCTTCAGTACTTC. This chain connects TRBV20-1 to TRBJ2-4; D gene ambiguous. CDR1 is DFQATT and CDR2 is SNEGSKA in the germline V gene (reference sequence). The V and J ends lost 0 bases and 11 bases respectively, with 17 bases between them. This CDR3 has 14 residues.

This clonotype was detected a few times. The CDR3 protein is CASSPLGQTNYGYTF. The CDR3 nucleotides read TGTGCCAGCAGCCCCCTTGGGCAGACCAACTATGGCTACACCTTC. The V gene is TRBV3-1, the J gene TRBJ1-2; no clear D. The germline V gene encodes CDR1 LGHDT and CDR2 YNNKEL (reference sequence). V lost 4 bases and J 2 bases, leaving 14 bases between the germline ends. The CDR3 runs to 15 residues.

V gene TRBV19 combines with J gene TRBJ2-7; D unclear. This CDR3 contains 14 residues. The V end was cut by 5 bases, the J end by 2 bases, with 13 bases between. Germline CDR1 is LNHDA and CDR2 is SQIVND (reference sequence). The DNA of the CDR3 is TGTGCCAGTAGTCCACTTTCACGACCCTACGAGCAGTACTTC. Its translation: CASSPLSRPYEQYF.

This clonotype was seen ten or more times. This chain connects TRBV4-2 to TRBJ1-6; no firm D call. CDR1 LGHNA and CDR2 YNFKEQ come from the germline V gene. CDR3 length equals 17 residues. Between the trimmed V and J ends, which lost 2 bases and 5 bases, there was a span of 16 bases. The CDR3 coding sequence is TGTGCCAGCAGCCAATGGCCGAGGGTAATCGATAATTCACCCCTCCACTTT. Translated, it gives CASSQWPRVIDNSPLHF.

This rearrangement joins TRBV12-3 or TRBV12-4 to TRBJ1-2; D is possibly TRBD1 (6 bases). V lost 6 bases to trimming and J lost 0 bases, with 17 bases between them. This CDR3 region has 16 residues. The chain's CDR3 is CASSLRTETTNYGYTF. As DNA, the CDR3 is TGTGCCAGCAGCCTCCGGACAGAGACGACTAACTATGGCTACACCTTC.

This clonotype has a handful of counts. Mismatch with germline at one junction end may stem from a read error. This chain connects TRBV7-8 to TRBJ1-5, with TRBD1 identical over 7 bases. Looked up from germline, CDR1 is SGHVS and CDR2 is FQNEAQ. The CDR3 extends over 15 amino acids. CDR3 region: CASSSWTGSDQPQHF. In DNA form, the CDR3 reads TGTGCCAGCAGCTCCTGGACAGGTAGCGATCAGCCCCAGCATTTT.

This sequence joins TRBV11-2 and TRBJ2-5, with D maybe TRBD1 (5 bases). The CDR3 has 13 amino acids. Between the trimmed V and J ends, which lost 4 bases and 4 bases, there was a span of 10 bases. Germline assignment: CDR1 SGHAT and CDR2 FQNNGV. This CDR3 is CASSSDSRETQYF. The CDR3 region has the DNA TGTGCCAGCAGCTCCGACAGCCGAGAGACCCAGTACTTC.

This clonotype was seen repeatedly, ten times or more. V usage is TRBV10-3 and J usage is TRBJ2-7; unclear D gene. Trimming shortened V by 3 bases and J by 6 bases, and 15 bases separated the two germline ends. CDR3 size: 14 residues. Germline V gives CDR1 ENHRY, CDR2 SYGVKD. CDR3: CAISDPGPVSEQYF. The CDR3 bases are TGTGCCATCAGTGACCCCGGTCCCGTCAGCGAGCAGTACTTC.

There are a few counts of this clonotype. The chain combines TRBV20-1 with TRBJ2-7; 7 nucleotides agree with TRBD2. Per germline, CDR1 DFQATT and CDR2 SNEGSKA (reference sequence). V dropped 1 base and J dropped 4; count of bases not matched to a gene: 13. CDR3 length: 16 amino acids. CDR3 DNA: TGCAGTGCTAGAGGTCTCCCCGGGGGGACTTTTTACGAGCAGTACTTC. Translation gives CSARGLPGGTFYEQYF.

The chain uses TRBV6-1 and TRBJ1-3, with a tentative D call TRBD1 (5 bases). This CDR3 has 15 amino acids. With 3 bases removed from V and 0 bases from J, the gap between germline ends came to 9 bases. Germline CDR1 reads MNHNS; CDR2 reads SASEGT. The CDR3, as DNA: TGTGCCAGCAGTGAGGGGCTATACTCTGGAAACACCATATATTTT. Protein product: CASSEGLYSGNTIYF.

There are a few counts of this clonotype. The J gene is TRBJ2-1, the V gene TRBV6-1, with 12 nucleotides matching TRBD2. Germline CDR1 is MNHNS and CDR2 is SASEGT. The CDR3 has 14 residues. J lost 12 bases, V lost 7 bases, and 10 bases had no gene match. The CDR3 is CASKKLAGGGGQFF. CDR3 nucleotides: TGTGCCAGCAAAAAACTAGCGGGGGGAGGAGGGCAGTTCTTC.

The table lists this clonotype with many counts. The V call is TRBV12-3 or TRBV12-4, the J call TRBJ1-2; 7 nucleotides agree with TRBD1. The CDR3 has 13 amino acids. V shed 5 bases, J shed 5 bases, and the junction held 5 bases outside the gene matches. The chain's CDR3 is CASSRDRGYGYTF. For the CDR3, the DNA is TGTGCCAGCAGTCGGGACAGAGGATATGGCTACACCTTC.

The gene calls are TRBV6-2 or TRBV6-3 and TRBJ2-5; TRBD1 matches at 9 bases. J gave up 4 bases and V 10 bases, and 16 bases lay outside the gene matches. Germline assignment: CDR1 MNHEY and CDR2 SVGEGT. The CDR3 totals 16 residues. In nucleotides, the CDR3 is TGTGCCACCGAGTCGATGGACAGGGGACGGGGAGAGACCCAGTACTTC. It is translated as CATESMDRGRGETQYF.

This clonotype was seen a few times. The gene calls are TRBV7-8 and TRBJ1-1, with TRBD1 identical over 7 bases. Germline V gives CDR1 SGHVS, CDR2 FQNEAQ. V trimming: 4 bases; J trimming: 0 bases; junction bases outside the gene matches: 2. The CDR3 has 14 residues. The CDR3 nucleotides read TGTGCCAGCAGCTCGGGACAGATGAACACTGAAGCTTTCTTT. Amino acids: CASSSGQMNTEAFF.

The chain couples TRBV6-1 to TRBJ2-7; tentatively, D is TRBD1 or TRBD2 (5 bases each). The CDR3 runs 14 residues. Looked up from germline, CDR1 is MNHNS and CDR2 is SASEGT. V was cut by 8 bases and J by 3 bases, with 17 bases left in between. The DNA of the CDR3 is TGTGCCAGCGGAAGAGGGGAAATGGTCTACGAGCAGTACTTC. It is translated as CASGRGEMVYEQYF.

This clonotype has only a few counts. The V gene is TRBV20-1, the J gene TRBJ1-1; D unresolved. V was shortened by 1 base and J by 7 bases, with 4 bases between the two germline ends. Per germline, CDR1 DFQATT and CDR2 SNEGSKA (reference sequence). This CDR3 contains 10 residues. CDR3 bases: TGCAGTGCTAGAGTGGATGAAGCTTTCTTT. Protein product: CSARVDEAFF.